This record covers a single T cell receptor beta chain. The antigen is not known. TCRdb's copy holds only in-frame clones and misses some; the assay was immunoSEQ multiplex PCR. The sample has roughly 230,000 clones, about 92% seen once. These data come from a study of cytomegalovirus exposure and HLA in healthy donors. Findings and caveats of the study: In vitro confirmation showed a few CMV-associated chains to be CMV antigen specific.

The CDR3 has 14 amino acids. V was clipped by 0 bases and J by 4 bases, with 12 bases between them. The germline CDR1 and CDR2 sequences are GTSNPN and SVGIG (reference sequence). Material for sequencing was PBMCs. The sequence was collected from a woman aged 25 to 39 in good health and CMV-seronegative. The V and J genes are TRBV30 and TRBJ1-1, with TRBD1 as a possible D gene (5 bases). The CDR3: CAWSVGAGSTEAFF. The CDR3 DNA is TGTGCCTGGAGTGTAGGGGCGGGATCCACTGAAGCTTTCTTT.